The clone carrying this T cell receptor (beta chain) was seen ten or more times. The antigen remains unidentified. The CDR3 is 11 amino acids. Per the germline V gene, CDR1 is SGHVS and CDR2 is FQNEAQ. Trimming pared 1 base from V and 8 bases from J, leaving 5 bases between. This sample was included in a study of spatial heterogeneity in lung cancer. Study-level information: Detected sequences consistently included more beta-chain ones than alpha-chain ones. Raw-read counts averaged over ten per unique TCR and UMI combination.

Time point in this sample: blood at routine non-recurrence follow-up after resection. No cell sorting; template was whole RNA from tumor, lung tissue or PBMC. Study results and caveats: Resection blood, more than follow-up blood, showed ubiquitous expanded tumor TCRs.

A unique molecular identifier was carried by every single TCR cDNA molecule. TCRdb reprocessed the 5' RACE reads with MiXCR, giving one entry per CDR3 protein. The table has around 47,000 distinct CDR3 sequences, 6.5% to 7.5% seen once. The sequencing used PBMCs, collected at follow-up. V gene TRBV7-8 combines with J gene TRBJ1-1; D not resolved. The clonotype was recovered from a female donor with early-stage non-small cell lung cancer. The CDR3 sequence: CASSLVREAFF. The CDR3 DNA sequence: TGTGCCAGCAGCTTAGTGAGAGAAGCTTTCTTT.